This record concerns one T cell receptor (beta chain) sequence. What this receptor recognizes is not known. Base-call qualities are not available, and no considerably larger clone is one nucleotide away. This sample is drawn from a study of long-term antiretroviral therapy in people with HIV (dated by TCRdb to about 2022). Background for the entire study: Collection of the earliest samples took place about a decade ahead of the 2015 WHO recommendation for immediate ART, at a time when ART was typically delayed until CD4 counts fell. About 35% of the 30 participants with HIV were female. No cross-contamination during QIAcube processing turned up in test extractions that ran a monoclonal T-cell line alongside approximately 35 polyclonal samples. This retrospective serial study examined whether starting ART and sustained HIV suppression were associated with changes in the composition and diversity of the TRB repertoire in peripheral blood. From 25 to 30 adults with confirmed HIV infection, the cohort provided 192 cryopreserved PBMC samples, gathered serially across a mean of about six years (range 1-12).

The immunoSEQ hsTCRB v3.0 assay was used at survey level resolution for TRB variable region sequencing. The targeted TRB sequencing depth was roughly 35,000-50,000 T-cell genomes per sample. An Illumina MiSeq with a v3 150-cycle kit was used to sequence the pooled TRB libraries. On the authors' methods: Repertoire analysis was performed in R inside a reproducible Nextflow workflow that covered QC, data transformation and analysis. LymphoSeq2, an R package for exploring AIRR-Seq data, was used to implement custom analyses. A few samples yielding fewer than 5000 total TRB sequences were excluded, leaving approximately 200 analyzed HIV repertoires. Among the approximately 190 retained HIV repertoires, about 59 were collected before ART initiation and 120 to 140 were collected after ART initiation. Repertoires were downsampled to 5000 TRB nucleotide sequences, with summary statistics averaged over 100 downsampling iterations. Only TRB sequences with CDR3 regions of at least seven amino acids were retained for analysis. Two measures captured diversity: a Shannon entropy-derived clonality score and the Gini coefficient. Repertoire networks linked the top 5000 CDR3 amino acid sequences whenever two sequences differed by an edit distance of one. Antigen specificity groups and MHC restriction were predicted for TRB CDR3 amino acid sequences with GLIPH2. Known CMV, EBV, HIV or tissue antigen associations were flagged by matching CDR3 amino acid sequences against VDJdb and McPAS-TCR. Pre-ART, post-ART and control groups were compared with Wilcoxon signed-rank tests and Holm-Bonferroni correction. Here the immuneACCESS table is served through TCRdb, limited to in-frame sequences with V and J called. Missing clones are a known gap in these copies; in checked studies unresolved V genes cover under half, and the rest lacks a known reason. That table gives V, J and clone size, and the DNA gave D and trimming. In all, the sample holds 25,000 to 35,000 clones, and roughly 84% of those were seen once. The biggest ten clones account for approximately 10% of the sample.

To be included, a participant needed at least one PBMC sample from before ART initiation plus at least two post-ART samples. All participants with HIV were treated in the United States of America. Before DNA extraction, cryopreserved samples containing about 0.9-10 million PBMC were thawed and washed. At the time of the earliest PBMC sample for each participant with HIV, ages ranged from about 20 to 54 years. Each participant contributed PBMC samples from 1-4 timepoints before ART initiation and 2-8 timepoints after ART initiation, with a median of 7 samples. For every participant, serial HIV viral load, CD4+ T-cell count, ART history and demographic data were obtained. Using a Qiagen kit on a QIAcube, genomic DNA was extracted from unsorted PBMC, with samples processed in batches of 12. Study-wide findings and limitations: The samples span the years 2004 to 2017, and the ART regimens used may be less effective than current regimens. Because pre-ART samples had limited cell numbers, unsorted PBMC were profiled rather than sorted CD4+ and CD8+ T cells. Expanded TRB clones identified before ART initiation dominated the repertoire across all time points, though the dominance fluctuated and decreased in many PLHIV after ART. Narrower CDR3 length ranges were observed in HIV repertoires than in controls, and an antigen-experienced repertoire with only a slight naive shift after ART was suggested by the network structure. A significant increase in TRB diversity was found to be associated with ART initiation, although TRB diversity was observed to remain significantly below that of transplant donor controls even after long-term ART. Inferences about post-ART repertoire changes were limited because no data were available on ART adherence, viral resistance or therapy changes. Limited PBMC availability meant only the TCR beta chain was sequenced, without alpha chain pairing.

Taken from the germline V gene, the CDR1 and CDR2 loops are WSHSY and SAAADI. The CDR3 covers 15 residues, taking in both the cysteine and the phenylalanine. The entry retains the CDR3 DNA only, 45 bases that are in frame from base 1. Ends trimmed: V by 2 bases, J by 0 bases; bases unmatched to a gene: 3. Recombination linked TRBV10-2 to TRBJ1-1; TRBD1 aligns with 7 central bases. The sequenced sample was unsorted PBMCs, obtained about 2.7 years after starting antiretroviral therapy. This receptor was taken from a man in his thirties or forties with HIV. At the DNA level, the sequence is TGCGCCAGCAGTGAGAGGGGGCTACTGAACACTGAAGCTTTCTTT. The resulting protein is CASSERGLLNTEAFF.